This T cell receptor beta chain was identified in a study of shared clonotypes between healthy human individuals. Repertoires were generated with immunoSEQ multiplex PCR, while TCRdb's copy carries only in-frame clones and drops some. The table has 2,500,000 or so clones, 80% to 95% seen once. HIV-negative, healthy adults without recent acute infections or vaccinations were the donors. Division of CD4+ cells produced a CD45RA+ naive subset and a CD45RA-negative memory subset. This CDR3 comprises 15 residues. Germline loops: CDR1 LNHDA, CDR2 SQIVND (reference sequence). The junction had 10 bases not matched to a gene; V was cut back by 5 bases and J by 4 bases.

The rearrangement uses TRBV19 and TRBJ1-1; 7 bases align to TRBD1. The sequence came from a man aged 18 to 30 in good health. Some clones in this sample may be carry-over from other donors' samples. Sequenced material: naive CD4+ T cells from PBMCs. The subset is: CD45RA+ positively selected. CDR3 region: CASSPGDSRATEAFF. The CDR3 DNA reads as TGTGCCAGTAGTCCCGGGGACAGTCGGGCCACTGAAGCTTTCTTT.